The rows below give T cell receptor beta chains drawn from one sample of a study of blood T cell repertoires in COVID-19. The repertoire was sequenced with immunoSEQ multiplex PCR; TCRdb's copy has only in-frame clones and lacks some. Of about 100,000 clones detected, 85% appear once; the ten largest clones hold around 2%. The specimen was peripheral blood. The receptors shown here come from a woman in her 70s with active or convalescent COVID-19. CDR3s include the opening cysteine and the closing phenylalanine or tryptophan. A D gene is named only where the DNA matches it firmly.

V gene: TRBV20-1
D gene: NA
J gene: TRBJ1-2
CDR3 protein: CSARSNYGYTF
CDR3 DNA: TGCAGTGCTAGGTCAAACTATGGCTACACCTTC

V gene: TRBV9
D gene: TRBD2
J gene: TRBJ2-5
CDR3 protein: CASSGNSGRYEETQYF
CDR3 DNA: TGTGCCAGCAGCGGGAATAGCGGGAGGTATGAAGAGACCCAGTACTTC

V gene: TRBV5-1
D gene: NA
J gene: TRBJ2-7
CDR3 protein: CASSPREWGYEQYF
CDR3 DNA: TGCGCCAGCAGTCCTCGGGAGTGGGGCTACGAGCAGTACTTC

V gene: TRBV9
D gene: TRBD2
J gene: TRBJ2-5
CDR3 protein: CASSAGGVAAQETQYF
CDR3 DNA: TGTGCCAGCAGCGCGGGAGGCGTAGCGGCTCAAGAGACCCAGTACTTC

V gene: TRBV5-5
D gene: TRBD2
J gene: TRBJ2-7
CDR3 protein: CASSPGGGSAYEQYF
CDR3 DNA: TGTGCCAGCAGCCCCGGGGGGGGTTCGGCCTACGAGCAGTACTTC

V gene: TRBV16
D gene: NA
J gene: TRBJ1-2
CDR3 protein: CASSQSDSYGYTF
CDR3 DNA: TGTGCCAGCAGCCAATCGGACAGCTATGGCTACACCTTC

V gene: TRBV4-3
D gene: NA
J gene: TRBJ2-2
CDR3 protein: CASSQERAAGTGELFF
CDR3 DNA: TGCGCCAGCAGCCAAGAAAGAGCGGCGGGGACCGGGGAGCTGTTTTTT

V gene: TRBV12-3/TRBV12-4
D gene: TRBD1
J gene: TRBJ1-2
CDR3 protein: CASSLGGAGGYTF
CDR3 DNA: TGTGCCAGCAGCCTAGGGGGCGCGGGTGGCTACACCTTC

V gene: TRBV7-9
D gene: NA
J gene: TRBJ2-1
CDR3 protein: CASSFTQGHNEQFF
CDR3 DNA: TGTGCCAGCAGCTTTACACAGGGTCACAATGAGCAGTTCTTC

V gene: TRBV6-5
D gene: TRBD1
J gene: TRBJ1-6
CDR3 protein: CASSQDRANSPLHF
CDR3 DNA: TGTGCCAGCAGCCAGGACAGGGCGAATTCACCCCTCCACTTT

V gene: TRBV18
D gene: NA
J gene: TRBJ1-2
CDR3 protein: CASSPRGDGYTF
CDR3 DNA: TGTGCCAGCTCACCCAGGGGAGATGGCTACACCTTC

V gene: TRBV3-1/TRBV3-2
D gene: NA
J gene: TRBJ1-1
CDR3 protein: CASSPSTPRNTEAFF
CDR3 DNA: TGTGCCAGCAGCCCATCAACCCCGCGGAACACTGAAGCTTTCTTT

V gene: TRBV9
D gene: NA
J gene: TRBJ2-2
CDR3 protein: CASSVAIVAGNTGELFF
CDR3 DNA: TGTGCCAGCAGCGTAGCGATAGTGGCAGGGAACACCGGGGAGCTGTTTTTT

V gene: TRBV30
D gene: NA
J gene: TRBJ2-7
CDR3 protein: CAWTTAGYEQYF
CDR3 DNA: TGTGCCTGGACGACAGCGGGCTACGAGCAGTACTTC

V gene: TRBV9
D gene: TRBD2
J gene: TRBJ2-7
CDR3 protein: CASSVGTSGRGSYEQYF
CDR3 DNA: TGTGCCAGCAGCGTAGGCACAAGCGGGAGAGGGTCCTACGAGCAGTACTTC

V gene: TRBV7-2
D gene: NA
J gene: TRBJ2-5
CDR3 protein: CASSVQGGQVETQYF
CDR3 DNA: TGTGCCAGCAGCGTGCAGGGGGGCCAGGTAGAGACCCAGTACTTC

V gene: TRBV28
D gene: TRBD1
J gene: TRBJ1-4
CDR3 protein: CASRPPTGTGSEKLFF
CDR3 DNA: TGTGCCAGCAGGCCACCCACCGGGACAGGGAGTGAAAAACTGTTTTTT

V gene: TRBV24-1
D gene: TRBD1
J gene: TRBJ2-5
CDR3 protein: CATSASDRLETQYF
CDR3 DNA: TGTGCCACCAGTGCCTCGGACAGGCTGGAGACCCAGTACTTC

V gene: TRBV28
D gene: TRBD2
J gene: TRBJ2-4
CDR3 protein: CASSLGQGKLAGGTKNIQYF
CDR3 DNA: TGTGCCAGCAGTTTAGGACAGGGCAAACTAGCGGGGGGTACCAAAAACATTCAGTACTTC